Following are 5 T cell receptor beta chains from one sample sequenced in a study of blood T cell repertoires in COVID-19. Sequencing was performed with immunoSEQ multiplex PCR; in TCRdb, only in-frame clones are kept and a portion is missing. This table has almost 95,000 clones, about 70% appearing once. Sequenced sample: peripheral blood. The receptors shown here come from a woman aged 55-75 years in a cohort sampled during active or convalescent COVID-19.

This sequence joins TRBV6-5 and TRBJ1-1; TRBD1 matches at 9 bases. CDR1 and CDR2 (germline): MNHEY, SVGAGI. Trimming removed 5 bases from V and 0 bases from J; junction bases left unmatched: 4. The CDR3 length is 15 residues. Here the CDR3 reads CASSPWTGVNTEAFF. For the CDR3, the DNA is TGTGCCAGCAGTCCCTGGACAGGGGTGAACACTGAAGCTTTCTTT.

V usage is TRBV7-8 and J usage is TRBJ1-5, with 7 bases fitting TRBD1. The J segment lost 5 bases and the V segment lost 3 bases, leaving 1 base of the junction unmatched. The germline CDR1 and CDR2 sequences are SGHVS and FQNEAQ. The CDR3 length is 13 residues. CDR3 amino acids: CASSFQGDQPQHF. The DNA of the CDR3 is TGTGCCAGCAGCTTCCAGGGGGATCAGCCCCAGCATTTT. Full variable domain (rest looked up from reference TRBV7-8 and TRBJ1-5): GAGVSQSPRYKVAKRGQDVALRCDPISGHVSLFWYQQALGQGPEFLTYFQNEAQLDKSGLPSDRFFAERPEGSVSTLKIQRTQQEDSAVYLCASSFQGDQPQHFGDGTRLSIL.

V usage is TRBV19 and J usage is TRBJ2-7; 10 bases map to TRBD1. Germline assignment: CDR1 LNHDA and CDR2 SQIVND (reference sequence). The ends lost 10 bases at V and 4 bases at J; junction bases unmatched: 10. The CDR3 runs to 14 residues. CDR3 in DNA: TGTGCCACCAGTGATGGGACAGGGGATTACGAGCAGTACTTC. Amino acid sequence: CATSDGTGDYEQYF.

This clone was seen only once. The chain joins TRBV19 to TRBJ2-2; 7 bases fit TRBD2. J lost 1 base, V lost 3 bases, and 5 bases had no gene match. CDR1 and CDR2 (germline): LNHDA, SQIVND (reference sequence). There are 16 residues in the CDR3. The CDR3 DNA follows: TGTGCCAGTAGTATGGGGGGGTGGCAGAACACCGGGGAGCTGTTTTTT. As protein: CASSMGGWQNTGELFF. Drawing the rest from reference TRBV19 and TRBJ2-2, the complete variable domain is DGGITQSPKYLFRKEGQNVTLSCEQNLNHDAMYWYRQDPGQGLRLIYYSQIVNDFQKGDIAEGYSVSREKKESFPLTVTSAQKNPTAFYLCASSMGGWQNTGELFFGEGSRLTVL.

The sample holds a few counts of this clone. The chain combines TRBV6-6 with TRBJ2-7; D is possibly TRBD1 (6 bases). Germline values: CDR1 MNHNY, CDR2 SVGAGI (reference sequence). The CDR3 is 12 amino acids. Trimming stripped 5 bases from V and 4 bases from J, with 9 bases between. The CDR3 reads CASSLQGYEQYF. As DNA, the CDR3 is TGTGCCAGCAGTCTACAGGGATACGAGCAGTACTTC.